One T cell receptor (beta chain) is described in this entry. This sample is part of a study of blood T cell repertoires in COVID-19. Original data processing: Amplification of reference gene primers was used by the study to estimate nucleated cell counts. Sequenced by immunoSEQ multiplex PCR; TCRdb stores in-frame clones only, minus some. The DNA gave D and trimming, while V, J and clone size come from that table. There are 200,000 to 250,000 clones in the sample; approximately 86% occur only once, and more than 8.5% lies in the top ten. The length of the CDR3 is 15 residues. J gave up 4 bases and V 1 base, and 4 bases lay outside the gene matches. CDR1 is LNHDA and CDR2 is SQIVND in the germline V gene (reference sequence). Seattle patients were enrolled while actively infected and followed longitudinally.

Sequenced input: peripheral blood. This TCR was sampled from a woman aged 45 to 65 with COVID-19, enrolled during active disease. The chain recombines TRBV19 with TRBJ1-3; TRBD1 aligns across 7 bases. For the CDR3, the DNA is TGTGCCAGTAGTATAGGACAGGGTTCCGGAAACACCATATATTTT. This codes for CASSIGQGSGNTIYF.